This record covers a single TCR beta chain. Its antigen is not known. This record comes from a study of T cell responses to AZD1222 COVID-19 vaccine. Some clones are missing from TCRdb's copy, which holds only in-frame ones; the method was immunoSEQ multiplex PCR. The profile covers some 140,000 clones, with 85% to 95% appearing a single time and 6% to 7% taken by the ten largest. Germline values: CDR1 SNHLY, CDR2 FYNNEI. CDR3 length equals 14 residues. Trimming cost V 1 base and J 8 bases, with 14 bases left between them. General observations from the study: Vaccine-related CD4 TCRs covered spike, predominating at 160-218 and 743-854. Rises in breadth and depth of Spike-specific TCRs came after two AZD1222 doses. Only a handful of AZD1222 recipients, more than five in all, had baseline seropositivity. The donor cohort was predominantly white British with a female majority, and clonal diversity may have been underestimated.

Sequenced here: peripheral blood, sampled 28 days after the second AZD1222 dose. The TCR comes from an adult who received the AZD1222 COVID-19 vaccine. This chain joins TRBV2 and TRBJ1-1; no definite D call. Written as DNA, the CDR3 is TGTGCCAGCAGTGAAGGTAGAAGAGCTCCCGAAGCTTTCTTT. This codes for CASSEGRRAPEAFF.